This TCR beta chain was sequenced in a study of T cells in tumors after PD-1 blockade. About the study: On average, peripheral blood gave about 120,000 TCR templates and over 30,000 unique clonotypes.

Method: immunoSEQ multiplex PCR; TCRdb's copy keeps in-frame clones and lacks some. The sample shows about 59,000 clones, over 75% of them seen only once. Trimming removed 7 bases from V and 5 bases from J, with 14 bases in between. CDR3 length: 13 amino acids. Germline lookup yields CDR1 SNHLY and CDR2 FYNNEI. The rearrangement uses TRBV2 and TRBJ2-5; the D gene is possibly TRBD2 (7 bases). Sample: PBMCs, taken before anti-PD-1 treatment. The source of this sequence is a human donor with basal cell carcinoma. CDR3 nucleotide sequence: TGTGCCAGCAATCGGGGGGCGGGTGAGACCCAGTACTTC. As protein: CASNRGAGETQYF.